The clone carrying this TCR beta chain was seen more than once but under ten times. Antigen: not known. This sample was included in a study of blood T cells in healthy people across ages. Study-wide findings and caveats: Total diversity from one million sequenced T cells was likely underestimated.

The use of a sample-barcoded 5' primer and a J-beta primer mix characterized a second PCR of roughly 6 to 11 cycles. At least 2.5 million CDR3-containing paired-end reads were obtained per sample. In TCRdb, the 5' RACE reads were re-called with MiXCR into one record per CDR3 protein. The sample has fewer than 1.5 million distinct CDR3 sequences, 42% seen once. Material: blood. This sequence originates from a woman in her late teens or twenties in good health.

CDR3 nucleotides: TGTGCCAGCAGCTCCGGGACTAGCCTGACAGATACGCAGTATTTT. The encoded protein is CASSSGTSLTDTQYF. This rearrangement joins TRBV12-3 or TRBV12-4 to TRBJ2-3, with TRBD2 identical over 9 bases. The CDR3 is made up of 15 amino acids. Trimming removed 6 bases from V and 3 bases from J; junction bases left unmatched: 7.